This T cell receptor beta chain was documented in a study of cytomegalovirus exposure and HLA in healthy donors. Turning to the study itself: Earlier, almost 120 million unique TCR beta sequences were recovered from approximately 180 million T cells by an analysis. Caucasian-associated ancestry cluster membership applied to approximately 80% of approximately 400 genotyped donors. Study observations and caveats: Follow-up analysis seemed to connect common viral pathogens with several of the most significant clusters identified.

A multiplex PCR was run with 60 Vbeta primers and 13 Jbeta primers. The table came from immunoSEQ multiplex PCR; TCRdb's copy has only in-frame clones and leaves some out. The listing contains about 160,000 clones. To note about this clone: Its cognate antigen is unknown.

Trimming cost V 1 base and J 5 bases, with 9 bases left between them. The CDR3 runs 13 residues. Germline-derived CDR1 and CDR2 are MNHEY and SMNVEV (reference sequence). Sequenced sample: PBMCs. This TCR came from a man aged 25-45 years in good health and CMV-seronegative. V gene TRBV27 combines with J gene TRBJ2-7; TRBD2 is a possible D gene (6 bases). The CDR3 DNA sequence: TGTGCCAGCAGTTTATTTCGGGGGAACGAGCAGTACTTC. Translated, it gives CASSLFRGNEQYF.